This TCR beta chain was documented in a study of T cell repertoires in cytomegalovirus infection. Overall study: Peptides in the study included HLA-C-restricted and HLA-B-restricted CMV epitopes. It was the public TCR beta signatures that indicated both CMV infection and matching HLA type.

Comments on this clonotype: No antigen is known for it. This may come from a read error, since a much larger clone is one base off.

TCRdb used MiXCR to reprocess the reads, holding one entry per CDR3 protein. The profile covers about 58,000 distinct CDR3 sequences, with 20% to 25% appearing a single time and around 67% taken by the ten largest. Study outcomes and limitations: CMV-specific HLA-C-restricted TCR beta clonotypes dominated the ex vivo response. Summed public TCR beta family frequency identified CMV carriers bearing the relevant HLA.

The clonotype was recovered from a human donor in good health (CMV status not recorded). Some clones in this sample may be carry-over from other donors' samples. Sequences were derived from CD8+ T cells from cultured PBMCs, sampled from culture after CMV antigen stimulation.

The CDR3 DNA reads TGTGCCAGGAGCCTAGGACAGGGGGGGACTGAAGCTTTCTTT. It yields the protein CARSLGQGGTEAFF. V is TRBV6-5 and J is TRBJ1-1; 10 bases match TRBD1. The CDR3 extends over 14 amino acids. Trimming cost V 9 bases and J 5 bases; bases outside gene matches: 9. Germline CDR1 is MNHEY and CDR2 is SVGAGI.